The entry below describes one T cell receptor beta chain. Its matching antigen is unknown. PBMC-derived CD4+ and CD8+ T cells were sorted. cDNA prepared by RNA extraction and subsequent reverse transcription served as the template for sequencing. The assay was immunoSEQ multiplex PCR, and TCRdb's table has in-frame clones only and misses some. The profile covers approximately 59,000 clones, with 45% to 55% appearing a single time and roughly 15% taken by the ten largest. Germline V gene sequence: CDR1 MNHNS, CDR2 SASEGT. The CDR3 sequence is 15 residues long. This sample is drawn from a study of CD8+ T cells in alopecia areata. Turning to the study itself: The study gave treated patients oral tofacitinib at 5 to 10 mg twice daily. Regarding the study as a whole: Relative to normal scalp, lesional scalp, especially alopecia totalis/universalis, showed higher clonality.

The TCR originated in a human donor with alopecia areata. The chain has TRBV6-1 and TRBJ2-4, with a weak D call TRBD1 (7 bases). The DNA matches TRBJ2-7 better at its end, which makes the J call doubtful. Source: CD8+ T cells sorted from blood, taken at week 0. Here the CDR3 DNA reads TGTGCCAGCAGTGAAGCGGAGGGGGCGGTATACGAGCAGTACTTC. This sequence encodes CASSEAEGAVYEQYF.